The present T cell receptor beta chain was sequenced within a study of neurological immune-mediated disorders. This clonotype has at least ten counts. TCRdb ran MiXCR on the 5' RACE reads and lists one entry per CDR3 protein. Among about 62,000 distinct CDR3 sequences, roughly 4.8% were seen once, and the ten largest hold roughly 3.2%. J lost 5 bases, V lost 4 bases, and 6 bases had no gene match. This CDR3 contains 15 residues. Per the germline V gene, CDR1 is SGHAT and CDR2 is FQNNGV. The source is a woman aged 50 to 65 with multiple sclerosis. This chain joins TRBV11-2 and TRBJ2-7; TRBD2 aligns across 12 bases. The sequenced sample consisted of PBMCs. The CDR3 DNA is TGTGCCAGCAGCTCCAGACTAGCGGGGGATAACGAGCAGTACTTC. Translation: CASSSRLAGDNEQYF.